This is a list of T cell receptor beta chains from one sample in a study of OX40 agonist ivuxolimab in advanced cancers. Measured with immunoSEQ multiplex PCR; TCRdb has only the in-frame clones, and not every one. The sample lists 84,000 or so clones, more than 80% occurring once. The sample in question was CD4+ or CD8+ T cells sorted from blood, obtained in a trial of the OX40 agonist ivuxolimab. These receptors were obtained from an adult with an advanced solid tumor such as melanoma, head and neck, liver or kidney cancer. Both conserved end residues are part of each CDR3.

v_gene,j_gene,CDR3aa
TRBV30,TRBJ2-5,CAWSVSGGKETQYF
TRBV5-1,TRBJ2-3,CASSLEGGGSTDTQYF
TRBV9,TRBJ2-2,CASSVSGGNTGELFF
TRBV6-5,TRBJ1-1,CASSPLTEAFF
TRBV5-1,TRBJ2-7,CASSLSRYEQYF
TRBV6-1,TRBJ1-3,CASSEVKGLSGNTIYF
TRBV4-2,TRBJ2-1,CASSQEGAGGGNEQFF
TRBV6-1,TRBJ2-2,CATPAGVLSTGELFF
TRBV5-5,TRBJ1-5,CASSLEGTGGWGQPQHF
TRBV7-9,TRBJ2-3,CASSSVLSTDTQYF
TRBV9,TRBJ2-3,CASRGLAVTDTQYF
TRBV7-8,TRBJ2-1,CASSLGRGNYNEQFF
TRBV19,TRBJ1-2,CASLPNRGRGASYGYTF
TRBV27,TRBJ2-2,CATWSSGHGGELFF
TRBV6-1,TRBJ1-4,CASSGDMAGKLFF
TRBV7-2,TRBJ2-1,CASSLAPMRAFGEQFF
TRBV5-4,TRBJ1-3,CASSLGQTGNTIYF
TRBV11-2,TRBJ2-2,CASSRGAVPSGELFF
TRBV28,TRBJ1-5,CASSWGRYNQPQHF
TRBV4-3,TRBJ2-7,CASSQRQGAAYEQYF
TRBV7-3,TRBJ2-1,CASSVSGAGGYEQFF
TRBV18,TRBJ1-3,CASSLMDSGNTIYF
TRBV29-1,TRBJ2-1,CSGREGVNEQFF
TRBV5-1,TRBJ2-3,CASSSGATNTDTQYF
TRBV11-3,TRBJ2-5,CASSLGELKTQYF
TRBV4-3,TRBJ2-6,CASSQEVGFGANVLTF
TRBV6-5,TRBJ1-5,CASRDRLHNQPQHF
TRBV28,TRBJ1-2,CASRTIRQGGMGYGYTF